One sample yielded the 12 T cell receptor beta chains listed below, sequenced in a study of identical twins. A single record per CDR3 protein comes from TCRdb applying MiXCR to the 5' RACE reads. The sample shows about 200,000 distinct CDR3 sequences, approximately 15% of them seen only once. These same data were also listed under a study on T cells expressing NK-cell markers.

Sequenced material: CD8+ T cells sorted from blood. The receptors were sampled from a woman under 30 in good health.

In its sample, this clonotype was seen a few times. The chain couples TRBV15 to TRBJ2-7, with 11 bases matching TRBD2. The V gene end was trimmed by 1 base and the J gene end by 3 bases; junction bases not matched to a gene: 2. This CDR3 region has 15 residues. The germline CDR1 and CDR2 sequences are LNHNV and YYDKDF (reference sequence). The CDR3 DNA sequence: TGTGCCACCAGCAGAGGAACTAGCGGGAGCTACGAGCAGTACTTC. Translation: CATSRGTSGSYEQYF.

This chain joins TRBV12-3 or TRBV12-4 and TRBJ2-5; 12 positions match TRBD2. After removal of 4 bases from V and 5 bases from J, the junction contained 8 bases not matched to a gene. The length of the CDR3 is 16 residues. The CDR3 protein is CASSSPSGRGFETQYF. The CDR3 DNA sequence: TGTGCCAGCAGTTCCCCTAGCGGGAGGGGATTTGAGACCCAGTACTTC.

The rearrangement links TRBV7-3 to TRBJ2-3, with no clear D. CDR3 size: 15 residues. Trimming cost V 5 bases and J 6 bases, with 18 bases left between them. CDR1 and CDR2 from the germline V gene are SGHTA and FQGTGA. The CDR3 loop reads CASSRAPTTLDTQYF. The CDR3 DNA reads TGTGCCAGCAGCCGGGCTCCGACGACTTTGGATACGCAGTATTTT.

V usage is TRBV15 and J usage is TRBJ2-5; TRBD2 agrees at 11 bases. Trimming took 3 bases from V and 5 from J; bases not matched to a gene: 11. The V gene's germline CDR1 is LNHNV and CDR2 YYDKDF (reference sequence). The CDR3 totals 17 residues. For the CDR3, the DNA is TGTGCCACCAGCAGGAGAGAACCCCCTAGCGGGAGGGAGACCCAGTACTTC. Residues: CATSRREPPSGRETQYF.

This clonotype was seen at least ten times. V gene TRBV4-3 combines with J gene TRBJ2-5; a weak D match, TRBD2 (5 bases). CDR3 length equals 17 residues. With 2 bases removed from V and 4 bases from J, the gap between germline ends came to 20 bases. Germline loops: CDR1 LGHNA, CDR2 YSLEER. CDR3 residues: CASSQTTWRGQRETQYF. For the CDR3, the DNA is TGCGCCAGCAGCCAAACGACTTGGAGAGGGCAACGAGAGACCCAGTACTTC.

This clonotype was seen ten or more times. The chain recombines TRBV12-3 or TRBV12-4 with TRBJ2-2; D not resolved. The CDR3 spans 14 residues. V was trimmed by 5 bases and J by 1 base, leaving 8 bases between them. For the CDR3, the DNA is TGTGCCAGCAGTCGTTACGAGAACACCGGGGAGCTGTTTTTT. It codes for CASSRYENTGELFF.

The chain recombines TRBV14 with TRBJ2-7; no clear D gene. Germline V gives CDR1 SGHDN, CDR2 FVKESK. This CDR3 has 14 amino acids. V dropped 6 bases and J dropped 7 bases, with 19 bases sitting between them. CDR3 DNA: TGTGCCAGCAGTCAGGAGTGGGTAGCCCGGGAGCAGTACTTC. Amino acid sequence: CASSQEWVAREQYF.

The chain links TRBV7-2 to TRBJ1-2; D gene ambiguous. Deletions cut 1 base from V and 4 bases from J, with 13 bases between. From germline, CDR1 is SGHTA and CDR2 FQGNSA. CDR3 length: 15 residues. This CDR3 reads CASSLGGRTGYGYTF. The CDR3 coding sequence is TGTGCCAGCAGCTTAGGTGGCAGGACCGGCTATGGCTACACCTTC. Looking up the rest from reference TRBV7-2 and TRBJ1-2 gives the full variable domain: GAGVSQSPSNKVTEKGKDVELRCDPISGHTALYWYRQSLGQGLEFLIYFQGNSAPDKSGLPSDRFSAERTGGSVSTLTIQRTQQEDSAVYLCASSLGGRTGYGYTFGSGTRLTVV.

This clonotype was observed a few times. The CDR3 bases are TGTGCTAGTGGTTTGCGGACAGGCAATAATGAAAAACTGTTTTTT. Translated, it gives CASGLRTGNNEKLFF. The V and J genes are TRBV12-5 and TRBJ1-4, with 7 bases fitting TRBD1. V dropped 2 bases and J dropped 4; count of bases not matched to a gene: 4. This CDR3 is built from 15 residues. Germline CDR1 is LGHNT and CDR2 is FRNRAP.

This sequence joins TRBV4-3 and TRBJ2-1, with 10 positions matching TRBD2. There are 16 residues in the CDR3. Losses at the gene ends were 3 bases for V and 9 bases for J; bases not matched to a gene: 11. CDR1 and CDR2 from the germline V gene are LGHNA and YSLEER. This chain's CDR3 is CASSQILAGAGIEQFF. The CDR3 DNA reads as TGCGCCAGCAGCCAGATTCTAGCGGGAGCCGGGATTGAGCAGTTCTTC.

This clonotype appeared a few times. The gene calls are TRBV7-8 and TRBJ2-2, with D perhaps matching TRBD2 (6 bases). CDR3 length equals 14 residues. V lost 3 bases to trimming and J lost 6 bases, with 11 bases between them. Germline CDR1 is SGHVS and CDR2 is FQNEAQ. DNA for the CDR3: TGTGCCAGCAGCTTCATCGGGGGATCCGGGGAGCTGTTTTTT. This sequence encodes CASSFIGGSGELFF.

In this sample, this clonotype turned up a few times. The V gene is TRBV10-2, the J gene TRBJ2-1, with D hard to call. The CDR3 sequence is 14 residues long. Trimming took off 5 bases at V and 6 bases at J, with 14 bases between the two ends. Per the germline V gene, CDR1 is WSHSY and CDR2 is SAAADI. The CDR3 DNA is TGCGCCAGCAGTATGGCTCTATCTGGCAATGAGCAGTTCTTC. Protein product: CASSMALSGNEQFF.